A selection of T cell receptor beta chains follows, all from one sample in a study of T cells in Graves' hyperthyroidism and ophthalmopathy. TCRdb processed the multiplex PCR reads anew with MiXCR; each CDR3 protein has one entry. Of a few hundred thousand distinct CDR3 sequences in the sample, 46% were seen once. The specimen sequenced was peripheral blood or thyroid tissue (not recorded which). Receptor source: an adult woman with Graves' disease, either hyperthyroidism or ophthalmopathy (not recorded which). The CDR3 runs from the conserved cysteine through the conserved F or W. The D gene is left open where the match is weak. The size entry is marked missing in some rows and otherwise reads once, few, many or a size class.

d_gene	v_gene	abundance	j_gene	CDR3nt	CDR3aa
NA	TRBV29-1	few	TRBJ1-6	NA	CSALRDSAMYRCASSPLPNSPLHF
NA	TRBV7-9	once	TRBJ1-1	TGCGCCAGCAGCCAAGCCTCGAAGAGAGCGAACACTGAAGCTTTCTTT	CASSQASKRANTEAFF
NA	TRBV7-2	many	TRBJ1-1	TGTGCCAGCAGCTTAAGGCAGGTACACACTGAAGCTTTCTTT	CASSLRQVHTEAFF
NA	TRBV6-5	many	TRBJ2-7	TGTGCCAGCAGGGAACAGGGCTCCTACGAGCAGTACTTC	CASREQGSYEQYF
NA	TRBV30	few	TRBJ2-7	TGTGCCTGGAGTGAGGGTCTTGTCTACGAGCAGTACTTC	CAWSEGLVYEQYF
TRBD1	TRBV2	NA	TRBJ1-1	TGTGCCAGCAGCGAGGACAGGGTTTCGGCTTTCTTT	CASSEDRVSAFF
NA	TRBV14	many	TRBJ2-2	TGTGCCAGCAGCGCGCTTGGGTGGAACACCGGGGAGCTGTTTTTT	CASSALGWNTGELFF
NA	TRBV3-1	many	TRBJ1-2	TGTGCCAGCAGCCACGGCATGGGGAATGGCTACACCTTC	CASSHGMGNGYTF
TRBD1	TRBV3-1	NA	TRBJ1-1	TGTGCCAGCAGCCGAACAACAGGGGGTTTTGGGGAAGCTCTCTTT	CASSRTTGGFGEALF
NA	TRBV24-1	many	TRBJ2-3	TGTGCCACCAGTGATGCCAAGTTGCGGCCCCCACTAGATACGCAGTATTTT	CATSDAKLRPPLDTQYF
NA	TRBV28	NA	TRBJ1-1	TGTGCCAGCAGTTCCCGTGGGGACGAGAACACTGAAGCTTTCTTT	CASSSRGDENTEAFF
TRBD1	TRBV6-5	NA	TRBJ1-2	TGTGCCAGCAGGATCCGACAGGGGGCTGAGAGTGGCTACACCTTC	CASRIRQGAESGYTF
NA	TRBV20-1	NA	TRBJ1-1	TGCAGTGCTAGAGATACTCGAAGTTACACTGAAGCTTTCTTT	CSARDTRSYTEAFF
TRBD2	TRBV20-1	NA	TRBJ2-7	TGCAGTGCAGAGAGCGGGAGGGTGGCCTACGAGCAGTACTTC	CSAESGRVAYEQYF
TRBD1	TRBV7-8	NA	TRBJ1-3	TGTGCCAGCAGCTTGCCCGGGACAGGGACCCTTGGAAACACCATATATTTT	CASSLPGTGTLGNTIYF
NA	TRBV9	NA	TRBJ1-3	TGTGCCAGCAGCGTAGTAGCGACGGACTCTGGAAACACCATATATTTT	CASSVVATDSGNTIYF
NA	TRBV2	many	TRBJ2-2	TGTGCCAGCACATGGGCGAAAACCGGGGAGCTGTTTTTT	CASTWAKTGELFF
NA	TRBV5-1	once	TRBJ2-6	TGCGCCAGCAGCTTGGGGGAGAGGAGCTCTGGGGCCAACGTCCTGACTTTC	CASSLGERSSGANVLTF
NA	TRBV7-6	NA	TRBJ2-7	TGTGCCAGCAGCGACGGCGCGGGTTTGGCAGGGACCGAGCAGTACTTC	CASSDGAGLAGTEQYF
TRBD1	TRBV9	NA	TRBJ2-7	TGTGCCAGCAGCGATCCCAGGACAGGACGGGAGCAGTACTTC	CASSDPRTGREQYF
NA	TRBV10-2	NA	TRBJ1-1	TGCGCCAGCAGTGTGCTCACTGAAGCTTTCTTT	CASSVLTEAFF
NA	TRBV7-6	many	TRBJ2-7	TGTGCCAGCAGCTCGTACTCGAGCTACGAGCAGTACTTC	CASSSYSSYEQYF
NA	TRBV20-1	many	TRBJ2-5	TGCAGTGTGGAACGGGACCTCCGGTGGGAGACCCAGTACTTC	CSVERDLRWETQYF
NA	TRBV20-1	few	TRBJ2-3	TGCAGTGCTCCGAAGGGCGATACGCAGTATTTT	CSAPKGDTQYF
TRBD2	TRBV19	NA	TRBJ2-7	TGTGCCAGTGGGACTAGCGGGGGCCTGACCTACGAGCAGTACTTC	CASGTSGGLTYEQYF
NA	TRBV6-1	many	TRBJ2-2	TGTGCCAGCAGTGAGTACGGGGGGCGCACCGGGGAGCTGTTTTTT	CASSEYGGRTGELFF
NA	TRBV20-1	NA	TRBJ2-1	TGCAGTGCTAGATCCATCGACGGTACGGATGAGCAGTTCTTC	CSARSIDGTDEQFF
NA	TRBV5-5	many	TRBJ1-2	TGTGCCAGCAGCTTAAAGGCCCTCGGGTATGGCTACACCTTC	CASSLKALGYGYTF
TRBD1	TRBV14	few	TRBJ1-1	TGTGCCAGCAGCCAAAGGGGGCGGGGGCCGACTGAAGCTTTCTTT	CASSQRGRGPTEAFF
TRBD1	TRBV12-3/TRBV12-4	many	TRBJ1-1	TGTGCCAGCAGTCGGAGGACAGGGGGCGGGGACACTGAAGCTTTCTTT	CASSRRTGGGDTEAFF
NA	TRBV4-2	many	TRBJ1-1	TGTGCCAGCAGCCTCCCACCCCCGCAGCTCACTGAAGCTTTCTTT	CASSLPPPQLTEAFF
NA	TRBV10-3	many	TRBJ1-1	TGTGCCATCAGTGAGTCGATGAGTCCGGGTTTGGGGACTGAAGCTTTCTTT	CAISESMSPGLGTEAFF
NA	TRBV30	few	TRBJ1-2	TGTGCCTACCTGCAGGGCGGAGGCTACACCTTC	CAYLQGGGYTF
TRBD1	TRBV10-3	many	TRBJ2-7	TGTGCCATCAGTGACTCCAAAATCGGGACAGAACCCATCTACGAGCAGTACTTC	CAISDSKIGTEPIYEQYF
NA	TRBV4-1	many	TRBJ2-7	TGCGCCAGCAGCCACCCGGACACGGCCTCCTACGAGCAGTACTTC	CASSHPDTASYEQYF
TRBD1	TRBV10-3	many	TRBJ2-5	TGTGCCATCAGTGCGGGCACAATGACAGGGGAGACCCAGTACTTC	CAISAGTMTGETQYF
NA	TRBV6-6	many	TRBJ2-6	TGTGCCAGTACTATTGGGGCCAACGTCCTGACTTTC	CASTIGANVLTF
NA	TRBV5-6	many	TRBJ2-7	TGTGCCAGCAGCTTGGAAGGACCCTACTACGAGCAGTACTTC	CASSLEGPYYEQYF
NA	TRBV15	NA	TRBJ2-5	TGTGCCACCAGAGAGGGATCCCGCCAAGGGACCCGGTACTTC	CATREGSRQGTRYF
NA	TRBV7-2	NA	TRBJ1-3	TGTGCCAGCAGCTTGCCCTTCCCCGGGTATGGAAACACCATATATTTT	CASSLPFPGYGNTIYF
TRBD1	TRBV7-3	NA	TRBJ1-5	TGTGCCAGCAGCTACGAACGACAGGGAGGTCAGCCCCAGCATTTT	CASSYERQGGQPQHF
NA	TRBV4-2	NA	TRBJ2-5	TGTGCCAGCAGCCAAGCATTTTTC	CASSQAFF
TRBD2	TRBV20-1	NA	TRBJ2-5	TGCAGTGCGGGGAGGGGACCAGGGACCCAGTACTTC	CSAGRGPGTQYF
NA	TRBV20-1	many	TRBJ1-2	TGCAGTGCTGGTCAGGAGGGCTATGGCTACACCTTC	CSAGQEGYGYTF
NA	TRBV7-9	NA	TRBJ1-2	TGTGCCAGCAGCTTAGAGGGGTACACCTTC	CASSLEGYTF
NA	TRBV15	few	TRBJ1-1	TGTGCCACCAGCGAGGGGGGGTACACTGAAGCTTTCTTT	CATSEGGYTEAFF
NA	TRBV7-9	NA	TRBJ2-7	NA	CASSFYICSATRGSHEQYF
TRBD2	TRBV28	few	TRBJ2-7	TGTGCCAGCAGCTCCGGGACTAGCGGCTACTACGAGCAGTACTTC	CASSSGTSGYYEQYF
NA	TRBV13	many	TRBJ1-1	TGTGCCAGCAGCTTATTACAGGCTGAAGCTTTCTTT	CASSLLQAEAFF
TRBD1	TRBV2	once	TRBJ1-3	TGTGCCAGCACTCGGCGTGGGGACAGCAGTTCCACCATATATTTT	CASTRRGDSSSTIYF
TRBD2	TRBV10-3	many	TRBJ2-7	TGTGCCGCTCAGAGTAGCGGGAGGTACGAGCAGTACTTC	CAAQSSGRYEQYF
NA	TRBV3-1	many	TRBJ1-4	TGTGCCAGCAGCCAAGTGAAGACAGCTAATGAAAAACTGTTTTTT	CASSQVKTANEKLFF
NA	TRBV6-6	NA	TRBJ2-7	TGTGCCAGCGGATACTACGAGCAGCACTTC	CASGYYEQHF
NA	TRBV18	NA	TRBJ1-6	TGTGCCAGCTCACCACAGAGCAATTCACCCCTCCACTTT	CASSPQSNSPLHF
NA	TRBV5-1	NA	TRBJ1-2	TGCGCCAGCAGCCCGTTACAGGGTGGCTACACCTTC	CASSPLQGGYTF
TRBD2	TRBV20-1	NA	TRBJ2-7	TGCAGTGCTAGAGGACTAGCGGGGTCCTACGAGCAGTACTTC	CSARGLAGSYEQYF
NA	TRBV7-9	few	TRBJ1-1	TGTGCCAGCAGCCGTTTCACTGAAGCTTTCTTT	CASSRFTEAFF
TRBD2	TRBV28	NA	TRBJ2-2	TGTGCCAGCAGTTTCTCCCCTAGCGGGATCACCGGGGAGCTGTTTTTT	CASSFSPSGITGELFF
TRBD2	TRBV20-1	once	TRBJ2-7	TGCAGTGCTAGAAAACTAGCGGATTGGGAGCAGTACTTC	CSARKLADWEQYF
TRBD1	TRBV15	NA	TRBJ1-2	TGTGCCACCAGCAGAGCCAGGGACAGAGAGAGTGGCTACACCTTC	CATSRARDRESGYTF